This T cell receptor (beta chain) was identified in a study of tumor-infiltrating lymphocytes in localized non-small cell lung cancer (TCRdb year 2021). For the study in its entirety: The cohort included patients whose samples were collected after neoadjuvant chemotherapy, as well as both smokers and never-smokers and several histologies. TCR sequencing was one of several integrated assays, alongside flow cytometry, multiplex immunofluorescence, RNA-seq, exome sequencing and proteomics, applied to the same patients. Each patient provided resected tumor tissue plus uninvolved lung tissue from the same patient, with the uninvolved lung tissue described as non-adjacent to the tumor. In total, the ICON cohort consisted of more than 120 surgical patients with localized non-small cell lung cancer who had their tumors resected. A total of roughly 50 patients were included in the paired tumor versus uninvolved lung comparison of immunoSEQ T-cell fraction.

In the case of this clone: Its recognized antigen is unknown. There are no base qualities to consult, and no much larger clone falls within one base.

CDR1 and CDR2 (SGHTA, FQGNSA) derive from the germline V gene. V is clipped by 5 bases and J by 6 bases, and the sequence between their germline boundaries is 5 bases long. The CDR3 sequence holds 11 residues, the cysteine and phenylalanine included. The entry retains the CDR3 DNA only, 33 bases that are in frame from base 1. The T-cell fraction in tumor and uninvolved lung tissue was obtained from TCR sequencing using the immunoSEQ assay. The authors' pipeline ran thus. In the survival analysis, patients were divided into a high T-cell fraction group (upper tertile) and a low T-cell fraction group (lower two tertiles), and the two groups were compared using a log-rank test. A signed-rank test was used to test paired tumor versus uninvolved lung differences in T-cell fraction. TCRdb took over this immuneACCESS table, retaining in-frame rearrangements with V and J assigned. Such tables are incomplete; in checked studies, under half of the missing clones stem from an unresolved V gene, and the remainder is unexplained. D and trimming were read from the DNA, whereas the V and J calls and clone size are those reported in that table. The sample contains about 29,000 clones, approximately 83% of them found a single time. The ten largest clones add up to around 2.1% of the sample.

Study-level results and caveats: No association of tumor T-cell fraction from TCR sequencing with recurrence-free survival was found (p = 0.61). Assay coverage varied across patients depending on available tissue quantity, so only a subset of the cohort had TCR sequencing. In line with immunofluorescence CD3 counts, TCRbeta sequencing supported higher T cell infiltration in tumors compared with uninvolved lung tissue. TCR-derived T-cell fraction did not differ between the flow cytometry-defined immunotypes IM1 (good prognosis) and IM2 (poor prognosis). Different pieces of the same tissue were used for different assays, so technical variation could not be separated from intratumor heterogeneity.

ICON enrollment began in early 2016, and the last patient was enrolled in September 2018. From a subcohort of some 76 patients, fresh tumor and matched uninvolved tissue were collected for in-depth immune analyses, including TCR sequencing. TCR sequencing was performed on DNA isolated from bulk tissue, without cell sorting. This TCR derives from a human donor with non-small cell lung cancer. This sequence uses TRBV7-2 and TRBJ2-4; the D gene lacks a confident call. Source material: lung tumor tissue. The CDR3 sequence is CASSAGNIQYF. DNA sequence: TGTGCCAGCAGCGCCGGAAACATTCAGTACTTC. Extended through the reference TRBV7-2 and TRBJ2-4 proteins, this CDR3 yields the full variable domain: GAGVSQSPSNKVTEKGKDVELRCDPISGHTALYWYRQSLGQGLEFLIYFQGNSAPDKSGLPSDRFSAERTGGSVSTLTIQRTQQEDSAVYLCASSAGNIQYFGAGTRLSVL.